This T cell receptor (beta chain) was observed in a study of cytomegalovirus exposure and HLA in healthy donors. Looking at the study overall: Early released data had 65 million to 100 million unique TCRs, all coming from HLA-typed donors. Of all 400 or so donors who were genotyped, about 84% belonged to the Caucasian-associated ancestry cluster.

In the PCR, 60 Vbeta and 13 Jbeta primers were used. Clones were sequenced by immunoSEQ multiplex PCR, and TCRdb holds only the in-frame ones, with some missing. This table has around 130,000 clones, roughly four fifths appearing once. About this clone itself: Its antigen remains unidentified.

Overall study findings and caveats: Some TCR beta chains (roughly 160 of them) were listed as cytomegalovirus-associated. Earlier findings revealed that most TCR beta V segments proved productive either about 87% or about 30% of the time.

This clonotype originated in a male donor in good health and CMV-seropositive. The source material was PBMCs.

The CDR3 reads CAWDSGTDTQYF. The CDR3 nucleotides are TGTGCCTGGGACAGTGGGACAGATACGCAGTATTTT. The chain uses TRBV30 and TRBJ2-3, with D maybe TRBD1 (5 bases). V lost 5 bases and J 3 bases, leaving 9 bases between the germline ends. The germline CDR1 and CDR2 sequences are GTSNPN and SVGIG (reference sequence). This CDR3 region has 12 residues.